This TCR beta chain is from a study of blood T cell repertoires in COVID-19 (TCRdb year 2020). With respect to the entire study: Samples from collaborators originated in the United States, Italy and Spain and spanned both the acute and convalescent phases of COVID-19. The material from the prospective study consisted of cDNA or gDNA derived from T cells, B-cell-depleted T cells, or PBMCs. Deeply sampled blood TCRbeta repertoires from subjects exposed to, actively infected with, or recovered from COVID-19 were included in the dataset. The repertoires were released in a freely available public database intended as a resource for research on the immune response to SARS-CoV-2. Samples came from the ongoing ImmuneRACE study (first 160 participants) plus 1,254 subjects from 6 global collaborators. A de-identified subject ID, COVID-19 status, age in years and sex were almost always included in the sample metadata. Where available, HLA class I and class II types were obtained from metadata supplied by the sample provider rather than from assay-based typing. The investigation overall reported the following: The amount of clinical and demographic metadata varied by source and participant and was provided uncurated.

The CDR3 goes from the cysteine to the phenylalanine over 12 residues. Just the 36-base CDR3 DNA is kept, in frame starting at base 1. A distance of 5 bases separates the germline ends of V and J, which lose 1 base and 6 bases respectively. TCRbeta CDR3 regions were amplified from genomic DNA by means of the immunoSEQ Assay, a bias-controlled multiplex PCR. Concerning the study's data processing: Nucleated cell counts per sample were estimated from amplification of reference gene primers within the assay. To quantify the absolute abundance of each unique TCRbeta CDR3 rearrangement, sequence reads were collapsed and filtered. For each sample, productive Simpson clonality was calculated as the square root of Simpson's diversity index over productive rearrangements. TCRdb limited this immuneACCESS table to in-frame rearrangements with V and J called. A share of clones is missing; checked studies link under half to unresolved V genes, and the rest is unexplained. The V and J calls and clone size are taken from that table; D and trimming were inferred from the DNA. This sample gives 85,000 to 100,000 clones in total; around 90% of them show up just once. The ten largest clones represent about 18% of the sample.

One collaborating source in Seattle enrolled patients during active infection and followed them longitudinally through the course of disease. Whole blood was collected in K2EDTA tubes by collaborating institutions according to the institutions' own protocols. For TCRbeta analysis, collaborator samples were shipped as frozen whole blood, as isolated PBMCs, or as DNA extracted from either sample type. Points on this clone: The antigen it binds to is not known. Qualities for individual bases were not recorded, and no much larger clone is one base off.

The clonotype comes from a woman aged 60 to 75 with COVID-19, enrolled during active disease. Sequencing was done on a sample of peripheral blood. The chain links TRBV12-3 or TRBV12-4 with TRBJ2-3; the D gene assignment is ambiguous. The nucleotide sequence is given as TGTGCCAGCAGTTTAGTGCGGGATACGCAGTATTTT. It is translated as CASSLVRDTQYF.